This T cell receptor (beta chain) was sequenced for a study of cytomegalovirus exposure and HLA in healthy donors (dated by TCRdb to about 2017). About the full investigation: According to a later analysis, the 110 or so validation repertoires were produced on the same platform as the 700 or so repertoires of the first cohort. The aim of the study was to test whether cataloging public T cell receptors could identify signatures of past pathogen exposure. A separate validation cohort of 100 to 150 different subjects was used in addition to the roughly 720-subject first cohort. High-throughput TCR immunosequencing, statistical association of individual TCRs with disease status, and machine learning were combined to predict cytomegalovirus infection status. Paper-wide results and their limitations: Across donors, most TCR sequences were observed very rarely, whereas some public TCRs were present in many individuals. A later analysis had no HLA typing for the validation cohort, so co-occurrence there was scored across all 110 or so repertoires. In vitro tests confirmed that a few of the cytomegalovirus-associated TCR beta chains recognize cytomegalovirus antigens. It was suggested by the authors that the approach could potentially be generalized to other disease states and immunological phenotypes. Subsequent analysis determined that TCRs grouped into clusters in the first cohort also showed a tendency toward co-occurrence across the approximately 110 validation repertoires, and 94% of cluster scores exceeded 0. The study listed approximately 160 TCR beta chains as associated with cytomegalovirus. Cytomegalovirus status was reported to be diagnosed by the classifier with high specificity and sensitivity in both the original and validation cohorts.

The donors belonged to the validation cohort of approximately 130 subjects, which was separate from the approximately 700-subject first cohort. The library was prepared using the immunoSEQ multiplex PCR assay. Concerning the study's data processing: A statistical classification framework was developed to diagnose cytomegalovirus status using the catalog of TCR beta chain sequences. Held by TCRdb, this immuneACCESS table contains in-frame sequences only and omits some clones. Under half of the omission traces to an unresolved V gene where checked; the cause of the rest is unknown. V, J and clone size were drawn from that table, and D and trimming were deduced from the DNA. The sample records approximately 110,000 clones, about 86% of which are singletons. The ten top clones hold 4% of the sample. CDR1 and CDR2, looked up from the germline V gene (reference sequence), are SGHNT and YYREEE. Including cysteine and phenylalanine, the CDR3 has 14 amino acids. This entry keeps only the CDR3 DNA: 42 bases, framed from base 1. V has 4 bases trimmed and J has 2 bases trimmed; junction bases matching no gene number 3.

Of note for this clone: The antigen this receptor binds is unknown. Base qualities are not provided; no much larger clone lies one nucleotide away.

The chain is made from TRBV5-4 and TRBJ2-7; TRBD1 aligns with 10 central bases. This receptor was identified in a woman aged 18-35 years in good health and CMV-seropositive. The sequenced sample was PBMCs. The encoded CDR3 is CASSLGTGAYEQYF. The nucleotide sequence is given as TGTGCCAGCAGCCTTGGGACAGGGGCCTACGAGCAGTACTTC.